The following is a T cell receptor beta chain sequence with its context. What this receptor recognizes is not known. No base quality information exists; no much larger clone differs at one position. Peripheral blood CD8+ and CD4+ T cells from healthy donors, Susac syndrome patients and multiple sclerosis patients were profiled by high-throughput TCR beta sequencing. Multiple sclerosis controls were treatment-naive patients with stable or active relapsing-remitting disease fulfilling revised McDonald criteria. Bulk CD8+ and CD4+ T cells were purified by magnetic negative isolation, while CD8+ TEMRA cells were enriched using FACS. Blood was drawn into EDTA tubes, processed within 24 hours, and PBMCs were isolated by density gradient centrifugation. PBMCs destined for TCR sequencing were cryopreserved in liquid nitrogen and later thawed in a 37 °C water bath. Purity of sorted or isolated CD4+, CD8+ and CD8+ TEMRA cells was at least 90%.

The sample is drawn from a study of CD8 T cells in Susac syndrome (dated by TCRdb to between 2018 and 2021). For context, the study as a whole: The study used repertoire sequencing to test whether antigen drove CD8+ T cell activation and differentiation in Susac syndrome. The clonality of the CD8+ T cell repertoire was compared across 12 healthy donors, around 14 Susac syndrome patients and under 18 multiple sclerosis patients. On the study overall, not on this receptor specifically: The number of individuals in the TCR sequencing and HLA analysis was recognized as being relatively small.

The cysteine opens and the phenylalanine closes a CDR3 of 14 amino acids. The CDR3 DNA has 42 bases and is translated from base 1. Sequences LNHNV (CDR1) and YYDKDF (CDR2) are obtained from the germline V gene (reference sequence). The V and J ends are trimmed by 3 bases and 5 bases, leaving 13 bases between them. RNA was extracted using the RNeasy kit, and about 0.5 to 1 ug of the RNA was reverse transcribed with random hexamers. The immunoSEQ multiplex PCR assay, which covers 54 Vbeta and 13 Jbeta segments, was used to amplify TCR beta CDR3 regions. To correct PCR amplification bias, a synthetic template baseline was used for both primer optimization and computational correction. Concerning the study's data processing: Only productive sequences were kept, with reads annotated to V, D and J genes according to IMGT and analyzed in immunoSEQ Analyzer. Clonality was computed as one minus Shannon entropy normalized by log2 of the number of productive unique sequences. For each patient and control, public and private clones were evaluated within the 100 most prevalent clones. Susac-specific clones were defined as absent from healthy and MS cohorts, roughly 1,100 published viral clones and other ImmuneACCESS disease sequences. TCRdb itself trimmed the public reads at Q25 with fastp, ran MiXCR and retained productive beta chains. Each entry merges the rows of one CDR3 protein and shows their most common DNA and genes. TCRdb's processing, not the authors', yielded these V and J calls. In this sample the table shows some 300,000 distinct CDR3 sequences, 75% to 85% of which occur a single time. The ten largest clonotypes hold around 0.2% of the sample.

Sequencing was done on a sample of CD8+ T cells from PBMCs. The sequence was obtained from a human donor with multiple sclerosis. The chain was built from TRBV15 and TRBJ2-5; the D gene remains uncertain. The CDR3 loop reads CATSRILGRETQYF. The nucleotides read TGTGCCACCAGCAGGATCCTTGGTCGGGAGACCCAGTACTTC.